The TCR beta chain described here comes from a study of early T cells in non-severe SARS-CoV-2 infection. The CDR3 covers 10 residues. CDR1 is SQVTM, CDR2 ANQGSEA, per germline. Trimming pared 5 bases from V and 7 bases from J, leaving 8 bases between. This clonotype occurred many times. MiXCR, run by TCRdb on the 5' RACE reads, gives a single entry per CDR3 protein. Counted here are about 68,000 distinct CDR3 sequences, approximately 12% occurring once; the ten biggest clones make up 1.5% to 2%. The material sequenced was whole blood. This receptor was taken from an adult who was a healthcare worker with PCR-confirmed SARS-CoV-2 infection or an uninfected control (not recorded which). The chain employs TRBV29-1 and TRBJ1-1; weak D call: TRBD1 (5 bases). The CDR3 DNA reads TGCAGCGTTCGAGACAGTGAAGCTTTCTTT. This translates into CSVRDSEAFF.